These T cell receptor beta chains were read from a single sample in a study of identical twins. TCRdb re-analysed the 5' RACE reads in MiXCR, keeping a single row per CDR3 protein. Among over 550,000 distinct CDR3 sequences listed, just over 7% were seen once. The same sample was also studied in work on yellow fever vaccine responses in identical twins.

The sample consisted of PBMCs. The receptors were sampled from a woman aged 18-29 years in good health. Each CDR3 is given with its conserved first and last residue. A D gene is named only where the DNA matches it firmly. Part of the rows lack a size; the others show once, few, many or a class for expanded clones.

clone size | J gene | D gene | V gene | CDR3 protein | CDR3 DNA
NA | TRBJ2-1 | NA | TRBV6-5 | CASSYSSRNEQFF | TGTGCCAGCAGTTACTCGAGCAGGAATGAGCAGTTCTTC
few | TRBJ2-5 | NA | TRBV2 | CASKEQKETQYF | TGTGCCAGCAAGGAACAGAAAGAGACCCAGTACTTC
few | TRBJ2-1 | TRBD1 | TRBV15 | CATSRSEQGPAYNEQFF | TGTGCCACCAGCAGATCCGAACAGGGGCCGGCCTACAATGAGCAGTTCTTC
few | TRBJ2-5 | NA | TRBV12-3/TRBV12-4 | CASSFWLVEGQETQYF | TGTGCCAGCAGTTTTTGGCTTGTGGAGGGGCAAGAGACCCAGTACTTC
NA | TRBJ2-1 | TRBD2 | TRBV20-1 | CSATRGGSGSYNEQFF | TGCAGTGCTACGAGGGGGGGGAGCGGGAGTTACAATGAGCAGTTCTTC
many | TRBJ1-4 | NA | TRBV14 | CASSQAQKLFF | TGTGCCAGCAGCCAAGCCCAAAAACTGTTTTTT
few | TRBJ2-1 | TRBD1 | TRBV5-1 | CASSPTTGRNEQFF | TGCGCCAGCAGCCCTACGACAGGGCGAAATGAGCAGTTCTTC
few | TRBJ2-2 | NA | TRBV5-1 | CASSTPKPGYTGELFF | TGCGCCAGCAGCACCCCGAAGCCCGGGTACACCGGGGAGCTGTTTTTT
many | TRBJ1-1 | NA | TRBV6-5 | CASSYLGGASEAFF | TGTGCCAGCAGTTATCTCGGGGGGGCCAGCGAAGCTTTCTTT
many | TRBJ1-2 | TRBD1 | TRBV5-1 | CASSAAGTGGDYGYTF | TGCGCCAGCAGCGCGGCCGGGACAGGGGGAGACTATGGCTACACCTTC
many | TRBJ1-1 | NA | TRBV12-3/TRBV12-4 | CASSLGSYANTEAFF | TGTGCCAGCAGTTTAGGCAGCTACGCGAACACTGAAGCTTTCTTT
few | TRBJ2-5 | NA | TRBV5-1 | CASSRDLTKETQYF | TGCGCCAGCAGCCGGGACTTGACTAAAGAGACCCAGTACTTC
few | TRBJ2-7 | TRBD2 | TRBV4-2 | CASSQTSGRAWFEQYF | TGTGCCAGCAGCCAGACTAGCGGGAGGGCCTGGTTCGAGCAGTACTTC